Below, 27 T cell receptor beta chains from the same sample are listed, as sequenced in a study of T cells in Graves' hyperthyroidism and ophthalmopathy. The investigators amplified TCR beta CDR3 regions from RNA transcripts. A first-round RT-PCR of the TCR CDR3 used the HTBI primer set. A single record per CDR3 protein comes from TCRdb applying MiXCR to the multiplex PCR reads. The repertoire has roughly 170,000 distinct CDR3 sequences, about a sixth of them found once; the top ten carry around 27%. Sequencing was performed on blood. The receptors originated from a woman between 50 and 59 years old with Graves' hyperthyroidism.

This clonotype came up many times. The chain couples TRBV28 to TRBJ2-6; no clear D gene. Deletions cut 6 bases from V and 0 bases from J, with 9 bases between. The CDR3 contains 15 residues. The germline V gene has CDR1 MDHEN and CDR2 SYDVKM. The CDR3: CASRGAPSGANVLTF. Written as DNA, the CDR3 is TGTGCCAGCAGGGGCGCTCCCTCTGGGGCCAACGTCCTGACTTTC.

The chain has TRBV20-1 and TRBJ2-2, with a tentative D call TRBD1 (5 bases). This CDR3 is built from 16 residues. From germline, CDR1 is DFQATT and CDR2 SNEGSKA (reference sequence). Trimming pared 0 bases from V and 4 bases from J, leaving 15 bases between. The CDR3, as DNA: TGCAGTGCTAGAGATGGCCACAGGCCGGGCACCGGGGAGCTGTTTTTT. Translating gives CSARDGHRPGTGELFF.

Ten or more counts support this clonotype. J is TRBJ2-4 and V is TRBV20-1, with TRBD1 identical over 7 bases. Per the germline V gene, CDR1 is DFQATT and CDR2 is SNEGSKA (reference sequence). This CDR3 is 13 amino acids long. Trimming at V came to 2 bases and at J to 6 bases, leaving 4 bases not matched to a gene. CDR3 bases: TGCAGTGCTAGAAGACAGGGTCGAAACATTCAGTACTTC. Its protein product is CSARRQGRNIQYF.

This clonotype appeared many times. The J gene is TRBJ2-1, the V gene TRBV5-6; possible D gene TRBD1, 6 bases. Trimming removed 2 bases at V and 3 bases at J, with 15 bases between. Germline loops: CDR1 SGHDT, CDR2 YYEEEE. There are 16 residues in the CDR3. In DNA, the CDR3 is TGTGCCAGCAGCTTCGGGACGTCACAGGGCTACAATGAGCAGTTCTTC. It is translated as CASSFGTSQGYNEQFF.

The sample holds many counts of this clonotype. This rearrangement joins TRBV20-1 to TRBJ2-7, with D unresolved. The CDR3 extends over 12 amino acids. Germline V gene data show CDR1 as DFQATT and CDR2 as SNEGSKA (reference sequence). The chain's CDR3 is CKTDRGSYEQYF. CDR3 nucleotide sequence: TGCAAGACTGACCGCGGCTCCTACGAGCAGTACTTC.

This clonotype was counted between two and nine times. A read error is possible here, since a much larger clone lies one base away. The V call is TRBV6-2 or TRBV6-3, the J call TRBJ1-6, with a possible D match to TRBD1 (6 bases). CDR3 length: 15 amino acids. Germline CDR1 MNHEY, CDR2 SVGEGT. CDR3 DNA: TGTGCCAGCAGAGTGGCAGGGGCCTATAATTCATCCCTCCACTTT. Protein product: CASRVAGAYNSSLHF.

At least ten counts were recorded for this clonotype. The V gene is TRBV20-1, the J gene TRBJ1-1, with TRBD1 matching over 8 bases. V lost 3 bases to trimming and J lost 4 bases; unmatched junction nucleotides: 7. Looked up from germline, CDR1 is DFQATT and CDR2 is SNEGSKA (reference sequence). CDR3 length: 14 amino acids. CDR3 region: CSARHRGGGTEAFF. In DNA, the CDR3 is TGCAGTGCTAGGCACAGGGGGGGAGGCACTGAAGCTTTCTTT.

The sample holds many counts of this clonotype. The genes are TRBV9 and TRBJ2-2; 7 bases are a match to TRBD1. CDR3 length: 15 residues. Germline CDR1 is SGDLS and CDR2 is YYNGEE. V was clipped by 0 bases and J by 3 bases; unmatched bases: 2. The CDR3 region is CASSVGDSYTGELFF. CDR3 DNA: TGTGCCAGCAGCGTAGGGGACAGTTACACCGGGGAGCTGTTTTTT.

This clonotype was seen ten or more times. J is TRBJ1-2 and V is TRBV2; 9 bases line up with TRBD1. V lost 6 bases and J lost 4; bases outside the gene matches: 6. The CDR3 contains 14 residues. Germline V lookup: CDR1 SNHLY, CDR2 FYNNEI. CDR3 sequence (DNA): TGTGCCAGCAGGCCGGGACAGGGAGGCTATGGCTACACCTTC. Its protein product is CASRPGQGGYGYTF. Filled out from reference TRBV2 and TRBJ1-2, the complete variable domain reads EPEVTQTPSHQVTQMGQEVILRCVPISNHLYFYWYRQILGQKVEFLVSFYNNEISEKSEIFDDQFSVERPDGSNFTLKIRSTKLEDSAMYFCASRPGQGGYGYTFGSGTRLTVV.

There are many counts of this clonotype. This chain links TRBV6-2 or TRBV6-3 with TRBJ2-5; 9 nucleotides match TRBD1. CDR1 MNHEY and CDR2 SVGEGT come from the germline V gene. This CDR3 has 15 amino acids. J was trimmed by 5 bases and V by 3 bases; bases with no gene match: 7. In DNA form, the CDR3 reads TGTGCCAGCAGTTATTGGACAGGGGTACGGGAGACCCAGTACTTC. This codes for CASSYWTGVRETQYF.

The sample holds many counts of this clonotype. The chain has TRBV19 and TRBJ2-2; 8 bases are a match to TRBD1. After removal of 4 bases from V and 5 bases from J, the junction contained 6 bases not matched to a gene. The CDR3 totals 15 residues. Germline assignment: CDR1 LNHDA and CDR2 SQIVND (reference sequence). The CDR3 is CASSTRGRRTGELFF. CDR3 DNA sequence: TGTGCCAGTAGTACCAGGGGGCGCCGGACCGGGGAGCTGTTTTTT. Full variable domain (rest looked up from reference TRBV19 and TRBJ2-2): DGGITQSPKYLFRKEGQNVTLSCEQNLNHDAMYWYRQDPGQGLRLIYYSQIVNDFQKGDIAEGYSVSREKKESFPLTVTSAQKNPTAFYLCASSTRGRRTGELFFGEGSRLTVL.

This chain links TRBV4-1 with TRBJ2-3; TRBD2 matches at 15 bases. Trimming at V came to 4 bases and at J to 1 base, leaving 6 bases not matched to a gene. In germline, CDR1 is MGHRA, CDR2 YSYEKL. The CDR3 consists of 18 residues. In nucleotides, the CDR3 is TGCGCCAGCAGCCGGACTAGCGGGGGGGCCTTAGGCACAGATACGCAGTATTTT. It yields the protein CASSRTSGGALGTDTQYF.

This clonotype was seen repeatedly, ten times or more. The chain is built from TRBV25-1 and TRBJ1-2; 12 bases map to TRBD1. CDR3 length equals 14 residues. Looked up from germline, CDR1 is MGHDK and CDR2 is SYGVNS. V lost 5 bases and J lost 12; bases outside the gene matches: 10. Here the CDR3 reads CASSRTGTGGEDTF. The DNA for the CDR3 is TGTGCCAGCAGTCGCACCGGGACAGGGGGCGAAGACACCTTC.

This clonotype was recorded at least ten times. This chain connects TRBV7-9 to TRBJ2-7; no firm D call. The CDR3 contains 14 residues. V lost 5 bases and J 4 bases, leaving 15 bases between the germline ends. Germline values: CDR1 SEHNR, CDR2 FQNEAQ (reference sequence). The CDR3 coding sequence is TGTGCCAGCAGCCTGGCTGGCGCCAATTACGAGCAGTACTTC. Protein sequence: CASSLAGANYEQYF.

There are a few counts of this clonotype. A read error may explain this, as a much larger clone is one base away. This CDR3 reads CASSEPNGPYEQYF. The CDR3 DNA follows: TGCGCCAGCAGTGAGCCCAACGGGCCCTACGAGCAGTACTTC. V gene TRBV10-1 combines with J gene TRBJ2-7; D remains ambiguous. Germline loops: CDR1 WNHNN, CDR2 SYGVQD (reference sequence). The CDR3 totals 14 residues. Deletions cut 2 bases from V and 2 bases from J, with 10 bases between.

This clonotype was recorded many times. This chain links TRBV2 with TRBJ2-5; D could derive from TRBD1 or TRBD2 (5 bases each). In germline, CDR1 is SNHLY, CDR2 FYNNEI. V was clipped by 2 bases and J by 1 base, with 11 bases between them. The CDR3 loop spans 15 amino acids. CDR3 sequence reads: CASSERWGIQETQYF. CDR3 sequence (DNA): TGTGCCAGCAGTGAAAGGTGGGGGATCCAAGAGACCCAGTACTTC.

The chain uses TRBV7-3 and TRBJ2-7, with TRBD2 identical over 10 bases. CDR1 SGHTA and CDR2 FQGTGA come from the germline V gene. The ends lost 2 bases at V and 7 bases at J; junction bases unmatched: 8. The CDR3 has 15 residues. The CDR3: CASSLSGTSVGEQYF. CDR3 nucleotides: TGTGCCAGCAGCTTATCCGGGACTAGCGTGGGGGAGCAGTACTTC.

This clonotype was seen just once. A much more abundant neighbour one base away suggests this may be a read error. V gene TRBV3-1 combines with J gene TRBJ1-6, with D hard to call. CDR3 length: 12 residues. Looked up from germline, CDR1 is LGHDT and CDR2 is YNNKEL (reference sequence). The CDR3 DNA follows: TGTGCCAACAGCCAAGAACCTTCACCCCTCCACTTT. Protein sequence: CANSQEPSPLHF. Full variable domain (rest looked up from reference TRBV3-1 and TRBJ1-6): DTAVSQTPKYLVTQMGNDKSIKCEQNLGHDTMYWYKQDSKKFLKIMFSYNNKELIINETVPNRFSPKSPDKAHLNLHINSLELGDSAVYFCANSQEPSPLHFGNGTRLTVT.

Many counts were recorded for this clonotype. The rearrangement links TRBV5-6 to TRBJ1-1; 9 bases map to TRBD1. After removal of 2 bases from V and 5 bases from J, the junction contained 10 bases not matched to a gene. CDR3 length: 16 residues. CDR1 is SGHDT, CDR2 YYEEEE, per germline. As DNA, the CDR3 is TGTGCCAGCAGCTTACAGGGGGCGAGGGTGGTTACTGAAGCTTTCTTT. It codes for CASSLQGARVVTEAFF.

CDR3 nucleotide sequence: TGTGCCAGCAGTTTAGACATAGGATCCTACGAGCAGTACTTC. Translated: CASSLDIGSYEQYF. This chain joins TRBV12-3 or TRBV12-4 and TRBJ2-7; D remains unclear. The CDR3 length is 14 residues. V lost 1 base to trimming and J lost 1 base, with 8 bases between them.

This clonotype was seen many times. The chain recombines TRBV2 with TRBJ2-7; TRBD2 might be the D (7 bases). V lost 9 bases, J lost 0 bases, and 12 bases lay in between. The CDR3 extends over 13 amino acids. Germline CDR1 is SNHLY and CDR2 is FYNNEI. The DNA of the CDR3 is TGTGCCAGAGCGGGACACAGCTCCTACGAGCAGTACTTC. It specifies CARAGHSSYEQYF.

The genes are TRBV19 and TRBJ2-7, with D perhaps matching TRBD2 (7 bases). The germline V gene has CDR1 LNHDA and CDR2 SQIVND (reference sequence). The CDR3 extends over 12 amino acids. CDR3 sequence: CATQGGGYEQYF. The CDR3 region has the DNA TGTGCAACTCAGGGAGGGGGATACGAGCAGTACTTC.

This clonotype was seen repeatedly, ten times or more. This rearrangement joins TRBV5-1 to TRBJ2-7; D is uncertain. Trimming shortened V by 1 base and J by 2 bases, and 10 bases separated the two germline ends. In germline, CDR1 is SGHRS, CDR2 YFSETQ. The CDR3 length is 14 residues. Here the CDR3 DNA reads TGCGCCAGCAGCTTGAGCCACGCGGCCTACGAGCAGTACTTC. Protein: CASSLSHAAYEQYF.

This clonotype occurred a few times. The chain combines TRBV15 with TRBJ2-1; TRBD2 agrees at 11 bases. Germline CDR1 and CDR2: LNHNV and YYDKDF (reference sequence). CDR3 length: 15 amino acids. V lost 4 bases, J lost 10 bases, and 9 bases stayed unmatched. The CDR3 loop is CATSILAGAKGEQFF. Here the CDR3 DNA reads TGTGCCACCAGCATACTAGCGGGGGCCAAGGGAGAGCAGTTCTTC.

The rearrangement uses TRBV19 and TRBJ1-2, with D hard to call. The CDR3 runs 21 residues. The V gene's germline CDR1 is LNHDA and CDR2 SQIVND (reference sequence). Trimming took 3 bases from V and 5 from J, leaving 34 bases between them. The CDR3 loop is CASSIPTPPGPSDPLLYGYTF. The CDR3 bases are TGTGCCAGTAGTATTCCGACACCTCCGGGTCCCTCCGACCCGCTTTTATATGGCTACACCTTC.

Turning to this clonotype: Because it lacks the conserved phenylalanine or tryptophan at the end, this CDR3 is likely a read error. The rearrangement joins TRBV28 to TRBJ1-5, with a weak D call TRBD1 (6 bases). CDR1 and CDR2 (germline): MDHEN, SYDVKM. CDR3 length: 15 amino acids. Trimming pared 5 bases from V and 7 bases from J, leaving 18 bases between. In DNA form, the CDR3 reads TGTGCCAGCAGTCTATCCCCAGGGGTCTGGCAGCCCCAGCATCTT. Protein product: CASSLSPGVWQPQHL.

The sample holds many counts of this clonotype. The chain links TRBV9 to TRBJ2-3; no reliable D call. The CDR3 length is 15 residues. V was pared by 2 bases and J by 2 bases, with 12 bases between. Germline CDR1 and CDR2: SGDLS and YYNGEE. Written as DNA, the CDR3 is TGTGCCAGCAGCGTGGCGCGTTTGACCACAGATACGCAGTATTTT. Protein product: CASSVARLTTDTQYF.